A selection of T cell receptor beta chains follows, all from one sample in a study of CD8 T cells in Susac syndrome. MiXCR was run by TCRdb on the immunoSEQ multiplex PCR reads, yielding one entry per CDR3 protein. The repertoire holds about 83,000 distinct CDR3 sequences, approximately 96% seen once, with around 0.41% in the top ten. The sequenced material came from CD8+ T cells from PBMCs. These receptors were obtained from a human donor with Susac syndrome. Each CDR3 is given with its conserved first and last residue. A D gene is named only where the DNA matches it firmly. Part of the rows lack a size; the others show once, few, many or a class for expanded clones.

j_call: TRBJ1-1; clone_size: .; v_call: TRBV7-8; d_call: TRBD1; cdr3_aa: CASSLGQGVGTEAFF; cdr3_nt: TGTGCCAGCAGCCTCGGACAGGGGGTAGGGACTGAAGCTTTCTTT
j_call: TRBJ2-3; clone_size: .; v_call: TRBV15; d_call: .; cdr3_aa: CATSSTYNRLITDTQYF; cdr3_nt: TGTGCCACCAGCAGCACGTATAACAGGTTAATCACAGATACGCAGTATTTT
j_call: TRBJ2-1; clone_size: .; v_call: TRBV13; d_call: TRBD2; cdr3_aa: CASSYRTSGIYNEQFF; cdr3_nt: TGTGCCAGCAGCTACCGGACTAGCGGGATTTACAATGAGCAGTTCTTC
j_call: TRBJ1-4; clone_size: .; v_call: TRBV29-1; d_call: .; cdr3_aa: CSVDIQGFLFF; cdr3_nt: TGCAGCGTTGATATCCAGGGATTTTTGTTTTTT
j_call: TRBJ2-7; clone_size: .; v_call: TRBV7-9; d_call: .; cdr3_aa: CASSFEAAGTYEQYF; cdr3_nt: TGTGCCAGCAGCTTCGAGGCGGCAGGGACCTACGAGCAGTACTTC
j_call: TRBJ2-2; clone_size: once; v_call: TRBV29-1; d_call: .; cdr3_aa: CSVRANTGELFF; cdr3_nt: TGCAGCGTTAGGGCGAACACCGGGGAGCTGTTTTTT
j_call: TRBJ2-4; clone_size: .; v_call: TRBV25-1; d_call: .; cdr3_aa: CASSEIEGVQYF; cdr3_nt: TGTGCCAGCAGTGAAATAGAGGGGGTCCAGTACTTC
j_call: TRBJ1-1; clone_size: once; v_call: TRBV30; d_call: TRBD1; cdr3_aa: CAWGQGGLTFF; cdr3_nt: TGTGCCTGGGGACAGGGTGGATTGACTTTCTTT
j_call: TRBJ1-2; clone_size: .; v_call: TRBV29-1; d_call: .; cdr3_aa: CSVDGGNGYTF; cdr3_nt: TGCAGCGTTGATGGTGGTAATGGCTACACCTTC
j_call: TRBJ2-7; clone_size: .; v_call: TRBV18; d_call: TRBD1; cdr3_aa: CASSRITRGTGTYEQYF; cdr3_nt: TGTGCCAGCTCACGCATCACAAGGGGGACAGGGACCTACGAGCAGTACTTC
j_call: TRBJ2-3; clone_size: .; v_call: TRBV9; d_call: TRBD1; cdr3_aa: CASSPGQAITDTQYF; cdr3_nt: TGTGCCAGCAGCCCGGGACAGGCCATCACAGATACGCAGTATTTT
j_call: TRBJ1-2; clone_size: once; v_call: TRBV10-3; d_call: .; cdr3_aa: CAISGFPYYGYTF; cdr3_nt: TGTGCCATCAGTGGATTCCCTTACTATGGCTACACCTTC
j_call: TRBJ2-1; clone_size: .; v_call: TRBV9; d_call: TRBD2; cdr3_aa: CASSAGGTSGYNEQFF; cdr3_nt: TGTGCCAGCAGCGCCGGGGGGACTAGCGGGTACAATGAGCAGTTCTTC
j_call: TRBJ2-7; clone_size: .; v_call: TRBV4-3; d_call: .; cdr3_aa: CASSQDAQSYEQYF; cdr3_nt: TGCGCCAGCAGCCAAGATGCACAGTCCTACGAGCAGTACTTC
j_call: TRBJ2-1; clone_size: .; v_call: TRBV5-4; d_call: TRBD2; cdr3_aa: CASSLAGAYNEQFF; cdr3_nt: TGTGCCAGCAGCTTAGCGGGAGCCTACAATGAGCAGTTCTTC
j_call: TRBJ2-7; clone_size: .; v_call: TRBV6-6; d_call: .; cdr3_aa: CASSYSTVLSNYEQYF; cdr3_nt: TGTGCCAGCAGTTACTCGACCGTTTTGTCGAACTACGAGCAGTACTTC
j_call: TRBJ1-4; clone_size: .; v_call: TRBV9; d_call: .; cdr3_aa: CASSVDGRADEKLFF; cdr3_nt: TGTGCCAGCAGCGTAGACGGCCGGGCGGATGAAAAACTGTTTTTT
j_call: TRBJ1-1; clone_size: .; v_call: TRBV7-9; d_call: .; cdr3_aa: CASSLGGIAFF; cdr3_nt: TGTGCCAGCAGCTTAGGAGGGATAGCTTTCTTT
j_call: TRBJ1-2; clone_size: .; v_call: TRBV7-9; d_call: .; cdr3_aa: CASSLGTDYGYTF; cdr3_nt: TGTGCCAGCAGCTTAGGGACGGACTATGGCTACACCTTC
j_call: TRBJ2-5; clone_size: .; v_call: TRBV6-6; d_call: .; cdr3_aa: CASSPGSSGKTQYF; cdr3_nt: TGTGCCAGCAGTCCCGGGTCCTCGGGAAAGACCCAGTACTTC
j_call: TRBJ2-1; clone_size: .; v_call: TRBV27; d_call: .; cdr3_aa: CASSLRPYNEQFF; cdr3_nt: TGTGCCAGTTCGCTTCGGCCCTACAATGAGCAGTTCTTC
j_call: TRBJ1-2; clone_size: .; v_call: TRBV13; d_call: .; cdr3_aa: CASEFRDGGNYGYTF; cdr3_nt: TGTGCCAGCGAGTTTAGGGACGGGGGTAACTATGGCTACACCTTC
j_call: TRBJ2-7; clone_size: .; v_call: TRBV29-1; d_call: TRBD2; cdr3_aa: CSASERERFYEQYF; cdr3_nt: TGCAGCGCCTCAGAGCGGGAGAGATTCTACGAGCAGTACTTC
j_call: TRBJ2-3; clone_size: .; v_call: TRBV7-2; d_call: .; cdr3_aa: CASSFKGTDTDTQYF; cdr3_nt: TGTGCCAGCAGCTTTAAAGGGACTGACACAGATACGCAGTATTTT
j_call: TRBJ2-7; clone_size: .; v_call: TRBV24-1; d_call: .; cdr3_aa: CATSDPRSYEQYF; cdr3_nt: TGTGCCACCAGTGACCCCAGATCCTACGAGCAGTACTTC
j_call: TRBJ2-6; clone_size: .; v_call: TRBV7-9; d_call: TRBD2; cdr3_aa: CASSRGLDYSYGANVLTF; cdr3_nt: TGTGCCAGCAGTCGCGGACTAGATTATTCCTACGGGGCCAACGTCCTGACTTTC
j_call: TRBJ2-1; clone_size: .; v_call: TRBV7-9; d_call: TRBD2; cdr3_aa: CASSPYFLREGKDNEQFF; cdr3_nt: TGTGCCAGCAGCCCATACTTCCTTCGGGAGGGCAAGGACAATGAGCAGTTCTTC
j_call: TRBJ2-7; clone_size: .; v_call: TRBV7-8; d_call: TRBD2; cdr3_aa: CASSARLAGGYEQYF; cdr3_nt: TGTGCCAGCAGCGCCAGACTAGCGGGGGGCTACGAGCAGTACTTC
j_call: TRBJ2-1; clone_size: .; v_call: TRBV30; d_call: .; cdr3_aa: CAWSVDLREQFF; cdr3_nt: TGTGCCTGGAGTGTAGACCTTCGGGAGCAGTTCTTC
j_call: TRBJ1-5; clone_size: .; v_call: TRBV29-1; d_call: .; cdr3_aa: CSVGSQPQHF; cdr3_nt: TGCAGCGTGGGCAGCCAGCCCCAGCATTTT
j_call: TRBJ2-5; clone_size: .; v_call: TRBV11-3; d_call: .; cdr3_aa: CASGLGRTEGTQYF; cdr3_nt: TGTGCCAGCGGGCTCGGGAGGACAGAAGGGACCCAGTACTTC
j_call: TRBJ1-1; clone_size: .; v_call: TRBV7-9; d_call: .; cdr3_aa: CAIQRGGTEAFF; cdr3_nt: TGTGCCATCCAAAGGGGGGGGACTGAAGCTTTCTTT
j_call: TRBJ1-4; clone_size: once; v_call: TRBV6-5; d_call: TRBD1; cdr3_aa: CASSYSAGGNEKLFF; cdr3_nt: TGTGCCAGCAGTTACTCCGCAGGGGGTAATGAAAAACTGTTTTTT
j_call: TRBJ1-1; clone_size: .; v_call: TRBV14; d_call: .; cdr3_aa: CASSRWGTEAFF; cdr3_nt: TGTGCCAGCAGCCGATGGGGCACTGAAGCTTTCTTT
j_call: TRBJ2-7; clone_size: .; v_call: TRBV29-1; d_call: .; cdr3_aa: CSVVLAGVGYEQYF; cdr3_nt: TGCAGCGTTGTTCTGGCGGGCGTGGGATACGAGCAGTACTTC
j_call: TRBJ2-1; clone_size: .; v_call: TRBV5-1; d_call: TRBD1; cdr3_aa: CASSLVLQGATFRGAHNEQFF; cdr3_nt: TGCGCCAGCAGCTTGGTCCTACAGGGGGCTACCTTCCGGGGGGCCCACAATGAGCAGTTCTTC
j_call: TRBJ1-1; clone_size: .; v_call: TRBV20-1; d_call: .; cdr3_aa: CSARESDSMNTEAFF; cdr3_nt: TGCAGTGCTAGAGAATCGGACAGCATGAACACTGAAGCTTTCTTT
j_call: TRBJ1-5; clone_size: .; v_call: TRBV29-1; d_call: TRBD1; cdr3_aa: CSAREGAKQPQHF; cdr3_nt: TGCAGCGCCAGAGAGGGGGCCAAGCAGCCCCAGCATTTT
j_call: TRBJ1-3; clone_size: .; v_call: TRBV29-1; d_call: .; cdr3_aa: CSVAENSGNTIYF; cdr3_nt: TGCAGCGTTGCCGAGAACTCTGGAAACACCATATATTTT
j_call: TRBJ2-7; clone_size: .; v_call: TRBV15; d_call: .; cdr3_aa: CATSRVSHYEQYF; cdr3_nt: TGTGCCACCAGCAGAGTATCCCATTACGAGCAGTACTTC
j_call: TRBJ2-2; clone_size: .; v_call: TRBV9; d_call: .; cdr3_aa: CASSVGPSPNTGELFF; cdr3_nt: TGTGCCAGCAGCGTAGGCCCCTCCCCGAACACCGGGGAGCTGTTTTTT
j_call: TRBJ2-7; clone_size: once; v_call: TRBV28; d_call: .; cdr3_aa: CATTGSSYEQYF; cdr3_nt: TGTGCCACCACCGGTAGCTCCTACGAGCAGTACTTC
j_call: TRBJ2-5; clone_size: .; v_call: TRBV29-1; d_call: TRBD2; cdr3_aa: CSSQAGGPQETQYF; cdr3_nt: TGCAGCTCCCAGGCGGGGGGCCCCCAAGAGACCCAGTACTTC
j_call: TRBJ1-1; clone_size: .; v_call: TRBV7-9; d_call: .; cdr3_aa: CASSPTGRRATEAFF; cdr3_nt: TGTGCCAGCAGCCCGACTGGTCGGCGAGCGACTGAAGCTTTCTTT
j_call: TRBJ2-5; clone_size: .; v_call: TRBV7-9; d_call: .; cdr3_aa: CASSWEKETQYF; cdr3_nt: TGTGCCAGCAGCTGGGAGAAAGAGACCCAGTACTTC
j_call: TRBJ2-5; clone_size: .; v_call: TRBV29-1; d_call: TRBD2; cdr3_aa: CSVEGPLTSGSGQETQYF; cdr3_nt: TGCAGCGTTGAAGGCCCACTTACTAGCGGGAGCGGACAAGAGACCCAGTACTTC
j_call: TRBJ2-7; clone_size: .; v_call: TRBV10-3; d_call: .; cdr3_aa: CAISESSYEQYF; cdr3_nt: TGTGCCATCAGTGAGTCCAGCTACGAGCAGTACTTC
j_call: TRBJ2-2; clone_size: .; v_call: TRBV6-6; d_call: .; cdr3_aa: CASSYNTGELFF; cdr3_nt: TGTGCCAGCAGTTATAACACCGGGGAGCTGTTTTTT
j_call: TRBJ2-7; clone_size: .; v_call: TRBV9; d_call: .; cdr3_aa: CASSVGGEGEQYF; cdr3_nt: TGTGCCAGCAGCGTAGGGGGGGAAGGGGAGCAGTACTTC
j_call: TRBJ2-2; clone_size: .; v_call: TRBV30; d_call: .; cdr3_aa: CAYRAGELFF; cdr3_nt: TGTGCCTACAGGGCCGGGGAGCTGTTTTTT
j_call: TRBJ2-3; clone_size: .; v_call: TRBV6-2/TRBV6-3; d_call: .; cdr3_aa: CASSLGLADTQYF; cdr3_nt: TGTGCCAGCAGTTTGGGACTCGCAGATACGCAGTATTTT
j_call: TRBJ2-1; clone_size: once; v_call: TRBV5-6; d_call: .; cdr3_aa: CASSFGRYREVRNEQFF; cdr3_nt: TGTGCCAGCAGCTTCGGGAGATACAGGGAAGTTCGCAATGAGCAGTTCTTC
j_call: TRBJ1-2; clone_size: .; v_call: TRBV20-1; d_call: TRBD1; cdr3_aa: CSAPWTGEKNYGYTF; cdr3_nt: TGCAGTGCTCCATGGACAGGGGAGAAGAACTATGGCTACACCTTC
j_call: TRBJ2-5; clone_size: .; v_call: TRBV4-3; d_call: .; cdr3_aa: CASAPDSQETQYF; cdr3_nt: TGCGCCAGCGCCCCAGACAGCCAAGAGACCCAGTACTTC
j_call: TRBJ1-1; clone_size: .; v_call: TRBV4-3; d_call: .; cdr3_aa: CASSQDWGNTEAFF; cdr3_nt: TGCGCCAGCAGCCAAGATTGGGGGAACACTGAAGCTTTCTTT
j_call: TRBJ2-3; clone_size: .; v_call: TRBV9; d_call: .; cdr3_aa: CASSVGSDTQYF; cdr3_nt: TGTGCCAGCAGCGTAGGGTCAGATACGCAGTATTTT
j_call: TRBJ2-1; clone_size: once; v_call: TRBV25-1; d_call: TRBD2; cdr3_aa: CASSDGLAGPYNEQFF; cdr3_nt: TGTGCCAGCAGTGACGGCCTAGCGGGACCATACAATGAGCAGTTCTTC
j_call: TRBJ1-1; clone_size: .; v_call: TRBV7-3; d_call: .; cdr3_aa: CASSPISPGQGTEAFF; cdr3_nt: TGTGCCAGCAGCCCCATATCCCCGGGTCAAGGCACTGAAGCTTTCTTT
j_call: TRBJ2-7; clone_size: .; v_call: TRBV29-1; d_call: TRBD1; cdr3_aa: CSVEVTGTYEQYF; cdr3_nt: TGCAGCGTTGAGGTGACAGGGACCTACGAGCAGTACTTC